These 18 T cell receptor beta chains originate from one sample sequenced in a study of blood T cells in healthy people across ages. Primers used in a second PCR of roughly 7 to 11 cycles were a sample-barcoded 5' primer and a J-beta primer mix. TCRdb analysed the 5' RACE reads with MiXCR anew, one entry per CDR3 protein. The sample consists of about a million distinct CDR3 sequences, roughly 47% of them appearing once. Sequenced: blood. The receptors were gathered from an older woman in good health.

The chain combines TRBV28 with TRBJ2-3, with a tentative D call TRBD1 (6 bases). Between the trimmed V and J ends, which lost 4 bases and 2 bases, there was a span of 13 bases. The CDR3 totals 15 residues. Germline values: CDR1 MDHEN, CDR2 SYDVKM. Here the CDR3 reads CASSSRDTVTDTQYF. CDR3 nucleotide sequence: TGTGCCAGCAGTTCCCGGGACACGGTCACAGATACGCAGTATTTT.

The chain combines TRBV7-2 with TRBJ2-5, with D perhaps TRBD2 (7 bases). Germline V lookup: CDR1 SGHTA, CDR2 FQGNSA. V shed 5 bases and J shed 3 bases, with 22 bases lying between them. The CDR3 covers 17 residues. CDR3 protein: CASSGDISPGGKETQYF. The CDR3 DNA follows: TGTGCCAGCAGCGGGGACATTTCACCGGGGGGCAAAGAGACCCAGTACTTC.

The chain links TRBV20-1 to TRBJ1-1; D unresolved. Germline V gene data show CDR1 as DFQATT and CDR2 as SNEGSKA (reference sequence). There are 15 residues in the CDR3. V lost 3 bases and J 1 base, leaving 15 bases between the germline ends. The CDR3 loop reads CSARGILGRNTEAFF. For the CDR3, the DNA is TGCAGTGCTAGGGGGATCTTGGGGAGGAACACTGAAGCTTTCTTT.

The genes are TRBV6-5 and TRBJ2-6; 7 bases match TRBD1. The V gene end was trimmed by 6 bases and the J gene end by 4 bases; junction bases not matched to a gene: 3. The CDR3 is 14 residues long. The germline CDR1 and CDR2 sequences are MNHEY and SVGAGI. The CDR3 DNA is TGTGCCAGCAGCACAGGGGTCGGGGCCAACGTCCTGACTTTC. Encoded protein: CASSTGVGANVLTF.

CDR3 DNA: TGTGCCAGCAGTTTATGGGGGGTCGAGCAGTACTTC. It encodes CASSLWGVEQYF. The V call is TRBV12-3 or TRBV12-4, the J call TRBJ2-7, with D maybe TRBD2 (6 bases). This CDR3 has 12 residues. Trimming cost V 2 bases and J 6 bases, with 8 bases left between them.

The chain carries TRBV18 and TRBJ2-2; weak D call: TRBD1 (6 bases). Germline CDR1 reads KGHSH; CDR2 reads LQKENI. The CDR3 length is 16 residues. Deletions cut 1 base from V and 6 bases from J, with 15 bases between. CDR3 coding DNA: TGTGCCAGCTCACCACGGGCCCAGGGGCCGGCCGGGGAGCTGTTTTTT. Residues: CASSPRAQGPAGELFF.

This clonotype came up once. The DNA for the CDR3 is TGCGCCAGCAGCCAGGGTCCGAGGGTCACGGCGATGGAGACCCAGTACTTC. It encodes CASSQGPRVTAMETQYF. V usage is TRBV4-1 and J usage is TRBJ2-5, with D tentatively TRBD2 (5 bases). CDR1 is MGHRA, CDR2 YSYEKL, per germline. V was shortened by 3 bases and J by 5 bases, with 22 bases between the two germline ends. The CDR3 runs to 17 residues.

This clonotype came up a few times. The CDR3 DNA reads TGTGCCAGCAGCTCCCGAGGCACGCTTACCTATGGCTACACCTTC. Protein sequence: CASSSRGTLTYGYTF. This chain connects TRBV7-2 to TRBJ1-2; D call uncertain. Trimming left V 4 bases short and J 4 bases short, with 16 bases between. The CDR3 is 15 amino acids. Germline-derived CDR1 and CDR2 are SGHTA and FQGNSA.

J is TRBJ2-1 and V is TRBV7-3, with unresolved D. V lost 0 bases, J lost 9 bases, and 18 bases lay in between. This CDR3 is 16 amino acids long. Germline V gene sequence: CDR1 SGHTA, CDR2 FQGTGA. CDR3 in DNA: TGTGCCAGCAGCTTAACGTCCAGCGCCGCGCCCAGTGAGCAGTTCTTC. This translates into CASSLTSSAAPSEQFF.

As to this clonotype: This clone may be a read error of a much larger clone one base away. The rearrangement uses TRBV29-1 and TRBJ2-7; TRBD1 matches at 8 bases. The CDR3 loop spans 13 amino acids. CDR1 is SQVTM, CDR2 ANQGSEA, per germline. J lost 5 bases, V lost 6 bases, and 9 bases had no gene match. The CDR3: CSVLAGGNDEQYF. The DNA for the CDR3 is TGCAGCGTCTTGGCAGGGGGCAATGACGAGCAGTACTTC.

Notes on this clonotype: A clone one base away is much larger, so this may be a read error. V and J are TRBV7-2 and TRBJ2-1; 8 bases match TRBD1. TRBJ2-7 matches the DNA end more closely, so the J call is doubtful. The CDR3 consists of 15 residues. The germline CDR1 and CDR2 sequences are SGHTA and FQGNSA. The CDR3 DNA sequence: TGTGCCAGCAGCCCACAGGGGGGCTCCTACAATGAGCAGTACTTC. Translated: CASSPQGGSYNEQYF.

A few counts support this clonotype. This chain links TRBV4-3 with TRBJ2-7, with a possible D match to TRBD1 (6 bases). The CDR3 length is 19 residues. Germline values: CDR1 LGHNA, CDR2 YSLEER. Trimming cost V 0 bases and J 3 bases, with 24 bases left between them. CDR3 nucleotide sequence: TGCGCCAGCAGCCAAGATCGTCTTTCCCGTTACAGGGCCGTCTACGAGCAGTACTTC. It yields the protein CASSQDRLSRYRAVYEQYF.

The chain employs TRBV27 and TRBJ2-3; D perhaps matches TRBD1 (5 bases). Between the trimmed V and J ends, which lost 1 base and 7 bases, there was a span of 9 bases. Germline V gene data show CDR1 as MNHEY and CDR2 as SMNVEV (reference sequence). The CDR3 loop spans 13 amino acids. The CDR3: CASSLFQGNTQYF. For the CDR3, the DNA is TGTGCCAGCAGTTTATTCCAGGGTAATACGCAGTATTTT.

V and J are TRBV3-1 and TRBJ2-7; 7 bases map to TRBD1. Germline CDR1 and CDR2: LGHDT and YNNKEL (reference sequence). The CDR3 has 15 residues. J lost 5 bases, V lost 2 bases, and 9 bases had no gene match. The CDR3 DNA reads TGTGCCAGCAGCCAAAGGAGTGGGACAGTAGACGAGCAGTACTTC. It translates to CASSQRSGTVDEQYF.

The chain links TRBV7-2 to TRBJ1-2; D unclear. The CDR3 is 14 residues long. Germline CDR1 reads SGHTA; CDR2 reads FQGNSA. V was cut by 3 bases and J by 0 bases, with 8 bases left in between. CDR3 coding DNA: TGTGCCAGCAGCTTCTCGGGAGCTAACTATGGCTACACCTTC. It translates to CASSFSGANYGYTF.

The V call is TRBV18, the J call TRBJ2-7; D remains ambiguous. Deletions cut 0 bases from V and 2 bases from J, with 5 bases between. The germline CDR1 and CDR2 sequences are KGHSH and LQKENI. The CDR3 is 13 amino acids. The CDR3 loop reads CASSPPDTYEQYF. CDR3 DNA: TGTGCCAGCTCACCACCCGACACCTACGAGCAGTACTTC.

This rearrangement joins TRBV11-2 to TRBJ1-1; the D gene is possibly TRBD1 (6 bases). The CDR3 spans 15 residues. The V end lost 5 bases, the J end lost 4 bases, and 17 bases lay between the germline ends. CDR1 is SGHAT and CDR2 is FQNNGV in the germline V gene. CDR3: CASSQEGGSPTEAFF. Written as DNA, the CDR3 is TGTGCCAGCAGCCAAGAGGGGGGATCACCCACTGAAGCTTTCTTT.

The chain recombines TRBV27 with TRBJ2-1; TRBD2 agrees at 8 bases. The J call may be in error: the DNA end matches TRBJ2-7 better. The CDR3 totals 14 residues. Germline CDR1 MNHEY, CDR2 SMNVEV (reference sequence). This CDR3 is CASRGDGRAYEQYF. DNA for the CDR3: TGTGCCAGCAGGGGTGACGGGAGGGCCTACGAGCAGTACTTC.